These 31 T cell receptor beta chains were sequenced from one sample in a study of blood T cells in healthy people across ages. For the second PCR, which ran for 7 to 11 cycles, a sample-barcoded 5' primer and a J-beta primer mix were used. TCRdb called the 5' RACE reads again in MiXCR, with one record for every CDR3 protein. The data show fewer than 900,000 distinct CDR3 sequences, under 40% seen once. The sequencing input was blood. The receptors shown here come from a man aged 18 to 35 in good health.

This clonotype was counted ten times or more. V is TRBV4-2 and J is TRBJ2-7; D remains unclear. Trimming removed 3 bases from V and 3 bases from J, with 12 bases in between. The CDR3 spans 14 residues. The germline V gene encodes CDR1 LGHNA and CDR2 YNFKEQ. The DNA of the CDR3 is TGTGCCAGCAGCCACAACACTCCGGACTACGAGCAGTACTTC. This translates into CASSHNTPDYEQYF.

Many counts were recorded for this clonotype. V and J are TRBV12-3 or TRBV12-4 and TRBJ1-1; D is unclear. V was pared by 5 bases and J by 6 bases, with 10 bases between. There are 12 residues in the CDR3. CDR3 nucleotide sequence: TGTGCCAGCAGTCGCCGGACCCCTGAAGCTTTCTTT. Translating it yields CASSRRTPEAFF.

CDR3 in amino acids: CSARDSGPADQETQYF. The CDR3 nucleotides are TGCAGTGCTAGAGATAGCGGGCCAGCGGACCAAGAGACCCAGTACTTC. This chain connects TRBV20-1 to TRBJ2-5; 7 bases are a match to TRBD2. J was trimmed by 0 bases and V by 0 bases; bases with no gene match: 7. The germline V gene has CDR1 DFQATT and CDR2 SNEGSKA (reference sequence). The CDR3 consists of 16 residues.

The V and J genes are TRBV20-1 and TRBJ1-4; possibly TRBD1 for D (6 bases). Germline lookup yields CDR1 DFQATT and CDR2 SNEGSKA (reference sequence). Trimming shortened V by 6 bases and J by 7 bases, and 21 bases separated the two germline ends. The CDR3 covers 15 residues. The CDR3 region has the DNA TGCAGTGCCTCCGGCGTTCGGGGGGCTGGTGAAAAACTGTTTTTT. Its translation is CSASGVRGAGEKLFF.

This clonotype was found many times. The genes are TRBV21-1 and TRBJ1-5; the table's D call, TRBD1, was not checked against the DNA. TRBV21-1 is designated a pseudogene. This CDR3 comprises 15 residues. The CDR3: CASSKVSRDNQPQHF. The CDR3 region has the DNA TGTGCCAGCAGCAAAGTTTCCCGGGATAATCAGCCCCAGCATTTT.

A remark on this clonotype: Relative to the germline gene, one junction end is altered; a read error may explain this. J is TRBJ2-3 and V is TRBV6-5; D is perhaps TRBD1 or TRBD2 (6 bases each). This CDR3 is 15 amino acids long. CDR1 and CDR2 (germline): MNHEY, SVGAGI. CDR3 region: CASSYFRGGTDTQYF. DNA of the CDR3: TGTGCCAGCAGTTACTTCAGGGGAGGCACGGATACGCAGTATTTT.

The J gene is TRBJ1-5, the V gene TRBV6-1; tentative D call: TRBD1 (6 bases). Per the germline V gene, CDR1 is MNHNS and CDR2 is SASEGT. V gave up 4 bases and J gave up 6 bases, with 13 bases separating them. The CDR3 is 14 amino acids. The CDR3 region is CASSGDIYSQPQHF. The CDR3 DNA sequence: TGTGCCAGCAGTGGGGACATCTACAGTCAGCCCCAGCATTTT.

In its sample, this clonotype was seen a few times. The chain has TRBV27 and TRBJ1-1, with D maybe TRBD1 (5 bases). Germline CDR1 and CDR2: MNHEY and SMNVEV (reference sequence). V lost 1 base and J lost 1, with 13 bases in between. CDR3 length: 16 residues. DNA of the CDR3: TGTGCCAGCAGTTTATGGTCCGCAGGGCGGAACACTGAAGCTTTCTTT. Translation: CASSLWSAGRNTEAFF.

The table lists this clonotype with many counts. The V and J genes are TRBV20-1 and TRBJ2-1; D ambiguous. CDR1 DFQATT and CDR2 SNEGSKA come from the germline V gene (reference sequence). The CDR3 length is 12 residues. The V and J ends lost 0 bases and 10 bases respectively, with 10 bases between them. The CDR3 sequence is CSARDLSGEQFF. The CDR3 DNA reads TGCAGTGCTAGAGATCTAAGTGGGGAGCAGTTCTTC.

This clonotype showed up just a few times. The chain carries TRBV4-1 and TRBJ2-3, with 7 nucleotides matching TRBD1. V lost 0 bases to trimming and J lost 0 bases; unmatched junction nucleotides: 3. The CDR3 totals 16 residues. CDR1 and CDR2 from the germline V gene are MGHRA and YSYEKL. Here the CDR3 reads CASSQDEGASTDTQYF. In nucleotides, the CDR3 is TGCGCCAGCAGCCAAGATGAGGGGGCTAGCACAGATACGCAGTATTTT.

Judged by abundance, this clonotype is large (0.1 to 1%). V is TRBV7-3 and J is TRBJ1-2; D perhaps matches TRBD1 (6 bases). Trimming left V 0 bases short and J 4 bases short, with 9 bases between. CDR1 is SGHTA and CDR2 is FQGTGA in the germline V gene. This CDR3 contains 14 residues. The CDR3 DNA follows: TGTGCCAGCAGCTTAACGGACAGTATCTATGGCTACACCTTC. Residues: CASSLTDSIYGYTF. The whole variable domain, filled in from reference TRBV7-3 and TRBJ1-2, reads GAGVSQTPSNKVTEKGKYVELRCDPISGHTALYWYRQSLGQGPEFLIYFQGTGAADDSGLPNDRFFAVRPEGSVSTLKIQRTERGDSAVYLCASSLTDSIYGYTFGSGTRLTVV.

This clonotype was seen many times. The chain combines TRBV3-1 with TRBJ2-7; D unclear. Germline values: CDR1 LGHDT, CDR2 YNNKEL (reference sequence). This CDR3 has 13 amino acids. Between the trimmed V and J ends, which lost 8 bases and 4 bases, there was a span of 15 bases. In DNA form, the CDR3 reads TGTGCCAGCTCCCCCTTCAGGTCTTACGAGCAGTACTTC. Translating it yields CASSPFRSYEQYF.

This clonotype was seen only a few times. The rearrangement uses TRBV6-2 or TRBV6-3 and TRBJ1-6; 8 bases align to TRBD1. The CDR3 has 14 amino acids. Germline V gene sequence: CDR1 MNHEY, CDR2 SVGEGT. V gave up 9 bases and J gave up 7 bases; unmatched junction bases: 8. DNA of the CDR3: TGTGCCAGTACGGGGACAGGCGGGAATTCACCCCTCCACTTT. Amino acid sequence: CASTGTGGNSPLHF.

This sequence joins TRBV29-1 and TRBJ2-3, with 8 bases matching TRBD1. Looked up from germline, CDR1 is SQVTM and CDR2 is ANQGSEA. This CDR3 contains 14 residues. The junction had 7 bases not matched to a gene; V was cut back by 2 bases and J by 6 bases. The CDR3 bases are TGCAGCGTTGAAAAGCCGACAGGGGCGGATACGCAGTATTTT. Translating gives CSVEKPTGADTQYF.

This CDR3 reads CASSQNRGTEAFF. Written as DNA, the CDR3 is TGTGCCAGCAGTCAGAACCGGGGGACTGAAGCTTTCTTT. This chain joins TRBV7-9 and TRBJ1-1; perhaps TRBD1 as D (5 bases). V was pared by 6 bases and J by 5 bases, with 13 bases between. The CDR3 consists of 13 residues. Per germline, CDR1 SEHNR and CDR2 FQNEAQ (reference sequence).

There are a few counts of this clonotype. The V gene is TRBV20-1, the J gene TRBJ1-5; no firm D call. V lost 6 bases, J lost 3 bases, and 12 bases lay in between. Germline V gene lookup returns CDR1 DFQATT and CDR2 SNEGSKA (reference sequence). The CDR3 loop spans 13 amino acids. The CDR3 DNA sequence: TGCAGTGCCCCGGATGGGAACAATCAGCCCCAGCATTTT. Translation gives CSAPDGNNQPQHF.

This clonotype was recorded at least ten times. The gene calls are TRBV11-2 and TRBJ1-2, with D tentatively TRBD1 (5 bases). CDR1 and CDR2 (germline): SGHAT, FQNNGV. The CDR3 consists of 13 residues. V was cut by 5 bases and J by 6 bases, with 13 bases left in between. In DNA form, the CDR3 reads TGTGCCAGCAGCCGGGGGGGGGGAGATGGCTACACCTTC. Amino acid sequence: CASSRGGGDGYTF.

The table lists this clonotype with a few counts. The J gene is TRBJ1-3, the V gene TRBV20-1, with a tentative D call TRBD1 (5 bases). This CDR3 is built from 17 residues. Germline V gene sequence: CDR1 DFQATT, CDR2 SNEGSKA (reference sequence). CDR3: CSIAARAPGPSGNTIYF. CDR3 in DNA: TGCAGCATTGCGGCCAGGGCACCGGGGCCTTCTGGAAACACCATATATTTT.

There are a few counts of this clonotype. DNA of the CDR3: TGCAGCGTCCCTACAGGGGGCGGTGGCTACACCTTC. It encodes CSVPTGGGGYTF. The rearrangement joins TRBV29-1 to TRBJ1-2; TRBD1 aligns across 9 bases. The germline V gene encodes CDR1 SQVTM and CDR2 ANQGSEA. CDR3 length: 12 amino acids. With 6 bases clipped from V and 7 bases from J, the junction kept 6 bases outside the gene matches. The variable domain in full, with the rest retrieved from reference TRBV29-1 and TRBJ1-2, is SAVISQKPSRDICQRGTSLTIQCQVDSQVTMMFWYRQQPGQSLTLIATANQGSEATYESGFVIDKFPISRPNLTFSTLTVSNMSPEDSSIYLCSVPTGGGGYTFGSGTRLTVV.

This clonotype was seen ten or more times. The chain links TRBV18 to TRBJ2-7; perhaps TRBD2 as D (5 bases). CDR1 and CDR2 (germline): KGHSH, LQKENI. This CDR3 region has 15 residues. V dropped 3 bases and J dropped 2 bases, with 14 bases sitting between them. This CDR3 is CASSPAGLSTYEQYF. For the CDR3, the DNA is TGTGCCAGCTCACCTGCGGGCCTAAGCACCTACGAGCAGTACTTC.

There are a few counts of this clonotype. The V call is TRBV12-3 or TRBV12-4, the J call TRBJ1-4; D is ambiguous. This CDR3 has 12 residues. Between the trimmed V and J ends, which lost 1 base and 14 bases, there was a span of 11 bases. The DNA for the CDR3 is TGTGCCAGCAGTTTAGGGACGGAGGGTCTGTTTTTT. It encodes CASSLGTEGLFF.

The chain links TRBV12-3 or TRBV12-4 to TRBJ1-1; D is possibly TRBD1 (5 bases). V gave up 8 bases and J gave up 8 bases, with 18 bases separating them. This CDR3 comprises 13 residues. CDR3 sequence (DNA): TGTGCCAGCGGCAGGGTTTCGTCTGCAGAAGCTTTCTTT. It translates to CASGRVSSAEAFF.

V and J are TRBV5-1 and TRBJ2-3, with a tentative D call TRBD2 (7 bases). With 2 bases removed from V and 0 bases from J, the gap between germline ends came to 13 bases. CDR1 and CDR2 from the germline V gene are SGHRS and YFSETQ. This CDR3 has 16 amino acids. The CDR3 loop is CASSFGGAGSTDTQYF. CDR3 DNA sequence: TGCGCCAGCAGCTTTGGGGGGGCTGGGAGCACAGATACGCAGTATTTT.

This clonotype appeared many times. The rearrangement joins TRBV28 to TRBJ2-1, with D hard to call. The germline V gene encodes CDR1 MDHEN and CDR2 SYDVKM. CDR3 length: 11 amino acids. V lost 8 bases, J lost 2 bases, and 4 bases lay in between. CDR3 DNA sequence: TGTGCCAGCGGGACCTACAATGAGCAGTTCTTC. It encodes CASGTYNEQFF.

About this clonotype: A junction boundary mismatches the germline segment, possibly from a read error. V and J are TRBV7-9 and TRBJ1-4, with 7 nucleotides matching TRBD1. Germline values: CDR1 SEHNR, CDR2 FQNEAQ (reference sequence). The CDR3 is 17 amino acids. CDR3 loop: CAGSLSSHRGANEKLFF. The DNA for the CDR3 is TGTGCCGGCAGCTTATCTTCTCACAGGGGAGCTAATGAAAAACTGTTTTTT.

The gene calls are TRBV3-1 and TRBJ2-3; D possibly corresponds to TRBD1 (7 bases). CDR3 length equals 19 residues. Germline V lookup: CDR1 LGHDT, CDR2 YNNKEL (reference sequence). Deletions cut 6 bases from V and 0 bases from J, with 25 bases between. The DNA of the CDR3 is TGTGCCAGCAGTCCCAGGGGGGCGGGGAAACACACTAGCACAGATACGCAGTATTTT. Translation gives CASSPRGAGKHTSTDTQYF.

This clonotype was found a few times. CDR3 DNA sequence: TGCAGCGTTGATGGTACCGGGGAATCCCCCAATGAGCAGTTCTTC. Protein sequence: CSVDGTGESPNEQFF. The chain joins TRBV29-1 to TRBJ2-1; a weak D match, TRBD2 (5 bases). The CDR3 runs 15 residues. The V gene's germline CDR1 is SQVTM and CDR2 ANQGSEA. V was trimmed by 3 bases and J by 6 bases, leaving 18 bases between them.

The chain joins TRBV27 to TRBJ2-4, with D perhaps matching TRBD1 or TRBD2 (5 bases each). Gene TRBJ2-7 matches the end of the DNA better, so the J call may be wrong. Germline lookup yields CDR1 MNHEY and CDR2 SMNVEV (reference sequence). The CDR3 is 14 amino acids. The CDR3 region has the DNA TGTGCCAGCAGTGTGAGAGCTTTGGGGGACGAGCAGTACTTC. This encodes CASSVRALGDEQYF.

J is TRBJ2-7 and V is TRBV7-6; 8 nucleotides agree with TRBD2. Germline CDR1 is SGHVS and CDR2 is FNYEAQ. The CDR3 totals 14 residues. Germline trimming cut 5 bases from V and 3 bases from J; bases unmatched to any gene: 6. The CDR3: CASSPSGSYYEQYF. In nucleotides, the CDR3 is TGTGCCAGCAGCCCCAGCGGGAGCTACTACGAGCAGTACTTC.

The CDR3 region is CAGNRDRSTDTQYF. In DNA, the CDR3 is TGTGCCGGCAATCGGGACAGGAGCACAGATACGCAGTATTTT. The chain joins TRBV27 to TRBJ2-3; 8 bases agree with TRBD1. In germline, CDR1 is MNHEY, CDR2 SMNVEV (reference sequence). There are 14 residues in the CDR3. The ends lost 11 bases at V and 0 bases at J; junction bases unmatched: 7.

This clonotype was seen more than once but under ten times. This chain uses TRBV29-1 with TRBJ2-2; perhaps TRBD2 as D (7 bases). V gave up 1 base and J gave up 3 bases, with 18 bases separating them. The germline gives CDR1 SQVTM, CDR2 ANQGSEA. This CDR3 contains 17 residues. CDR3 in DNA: TGCAGCGTTGAAGGGCTTAGGGGGGGGGCAGACACCGGGGAGCTGTTTTTT. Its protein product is CSVEGLRGGADTGELFF.